The 10 T cell receptor beta chains listed next were all sequenced from one sample in a study of response to subunit inactivated influenza vaccine. TCRdb re-called the RT-PCR reads with MiXCR, one entry per CDR3 protein. In the table there are hundreds of thousands of distinct CDR3 sequences, around a sixth of which are singletons. Sequenced material: PBMCs from blood, taken around 5 days after vaccination. The receptors were gathered from a man between 50 and 59 years old who received an inactivated influenza vaccine.

The V call is TRBV20-1, the J call TRBJ2-7, with TRBD2 as a possible D gene (6 bases). Trimming took off 8 bases at V and 2 bases at J, with 16 bases between the two ends. Germline CDR1 and CDR2: DFQATT and SNEGSKA (reference sequence). The CDR3 runs 13 residues. CDR3 protein: CSTGGGNAYEQYF. CDR3 sequence (DNA): TGCAGTACAGGAGGAGGGAATGCCTACGAGCAGTACTTC.

V gene TRBV19 combines with J gene TRBJ2-7, with D perhaps TRBD2 (5 bases). The CDR3 has 15 residues. V lost 3 bases and J 0 bases, leaving 12 bases between the germline ends. CDR1 and CDR2 (germline): LNHDA, SQIVND (reference sequence). The CDR3, as DNA: TGTGCCAGTAGTATCCAGACTGGGAGCTCCTACGAGCAGTACTTC. Protein product: CASSIQTGSSYEQYF.

This clonotype was found a few times. This rearrangement joins TRBV30 to TRBJ2-3; 7 bases agree with TRBD1. CDR3 length equals 16 residues. Germline lookup yields CDR1 GTSNPN and CDR2 SVGIG (reference sequence). With V trimmed by 2 bases and J by 3 bases, 11 bases remained unmatched. The CDR3 bases are TGTGCCTGGAGTCCCACACCGAGACAGGGAACAGATACGCAGTATTTT. The encoded protein is CAWSPTPRQGTDTQYF.

This clonotype has a count of ten or more. The chain uses TRBV6-5 and TRBJ1-5, with a weak D call TRBD1 (5 bases). This CDR3 is 14 amino acids long. V lost 2 bases and J lost 3, with 8 bases in between. Germline assignment: CDR1 MNHEY and CDR2 SVGAGI. The CDR3 reads CASSYGRVNQPQHF. The CDR3 region has the DNA TGTGCCAGCAGTTACGGCAGGGTCAATCAGCCCCAGCATTTT.

The chain links TRBV7-2 to TRBJ2-1, with TRBD2 as a possible D gene (7 bases). Germline V lookup: CDR1 SGHTA, CDR2 FQGNSA. The CDR3 has 17 amino acids. Trimming shortened V by 3 bases and J by 0 bases, and 15 bases separated the two germline ends. CDR3 in amino acids: CASSFKGGPSSYNEQFF. As DNA, the CDR3 is TGTGCCAGCAGCTTCAAGGGGGGGCCGTCCTCCTACAATGAGCAGTTCTTC.

V and J are TRBV6-2 or TRBV6-3 and TRBJ2-1; D is unresolved. With 5 bases removed from V and 9 bases from J, the gap between germline ends came to 8 bases. The CDR3 spans 11 residues. Germline-derived CDR1 and CDR2 are MNHEY and SVGEGT. CDR3 DNA: TGTGCCAGCAGTACCCACTTTGAGCAGTTCTTC. It codes for CASSTHFEQFF.

This clonotype appeared many times. The chain carries TRBV7-9 and TRBJ2-7; D is unclear. The CDR3 contains 12 residues. The germline CDR1 and CDR2 sequences are SEHNR and FQNEAQ (reference sequence). Trimming removed 5 bases from V and 5 bases from J, with 10 bases in between. The CDR3 DNA follows: TGTGCCAGCAGCCCCGTTGGAAACGAGCAGTACTTC. Amino acid sequence: CASSPVGNEQYF.

The chain is built from TRBV5-1 and TRBJ2-3, with 8 bases lining up with TRBD2. The CDR3 consists of 15 residues. The junction had 6 bases not matched to a gene; V was cut back by 4 bases and J by 2 bases. Looked up from germline, CDR1 is SGHRS and CDR2 is YFSETQ. For the CDR3, the DNA is TGCGCCAGCAGCCCGAGGGGACTAGTCACAGATACGCAGTATTTT. This translates into CASSPRGLVTDTQYF.

As for this clonotype: Germline is not matched at one junction end, which may reflect a read error. This chain uses TRBV6-5 with TRBJ2-1, with D possibly called TRBD1 or TRBD2 (5 bases each). The V gene's germline CDR1 is MNHEY and CDR2 SVGAGI. The CDR3 extends over 15 amino acids. The CDR3 loop is CASSYGTSSCNEQFF. CDR3 sequence (DNA): TGTGCCAGCAGTTACGGGACGAGCTCCTGCAATGAGCAGTTCTTC.

This clonotype was seen only a few times. The rearrangement links TRBV7-2 to TRBJ2-1; D gene unclear. Trimming took 2 bases from V and 2 from J, leaving 10 bases between them. CDR1 is SGHTA, CDR2 FQGNSA, per germline. CDR3 length: 15 residues. CDR3 DNA sequence: TGTGCCAGCAGCTTATTTTCCCGGACCTACAATGAGCAGTTCTTC. It translates to CASSLFSRTYNEQFF.